This T cell receptor beta chain was obtained from a study of blood T cell repertoires in COVID-19. The wider study: Collection of acute and convalescent COVID-19 samples took place in the United States, Italy and Spain.

Sequenced by immunoSEQ multiplex PCR; TCRdb stores in-frame clones only, minus some. The table lists about 210,000 clones, approximately 82% of them singletons, with less than 15% in the top ten. The V and J ends lost 6 bases and 0 bases respectively, with 10 bases between them. This CDR3 spans 14 amino acids. CDR1 is SGHRS and CDR2 is YFSETQ in the germline V gene. The chain employs TRBV5-1 and TRBJ1-3; tentative D call: TRBD1 (5 bases). The sequenced material came from peripheral blood. This receptor was taken from a woman in her thirties or forties with acute or convalescent COVID-19. Written as DNA, the CDR3 is TGCGCCAGCACCCTCGACAGCTCTGGAAACACCATATATTTT. Protein product: CASTLDSSGNTIYF.